This T cell receptor beta chain was observed in a study of cytotoxic CD8 clonotypes in ibrutinib-treated CLL (dated by TCRdb to the early 2020s). Context from the whole study: The cohort had about a dozen relapsed/refractory and more than 14 treatment-naive patients; about 17 were IGHV unmutated. On average, each sample had 255,043 productive templates and roughly 95,000 productive rearrangements. Cryopreserved peripheral blood mononuclear cells were collected at three points: before therapy, at response, and at either sustained remission or disease progression. Response samples were taken after a median of approximately eleven months on treatment, ranging from roughly 6 to 36 months. Responses were partial in roughly 24 patients and complete in 2; after median around 72 months follow-up, 14 stayed in remission and approximately 12 progressed. Of the 70 to 100 people in the trial, around 26 had longitudinal samples available. The full study reports these points: Clonality rose at ibrutinib response, remained stable during sustained remission, and dropped back toward baseline at progression. At baseline, clonality was higher than in age-matched healthy donors and showed a strong correlation with circulating CD8+ T-cell counts. Public clonotypes were found to be uncommon and were observed to contract or remain stable during treatment; the increase in clonality was shown to reflect expansion of private clonotypes at ibrutinib response. Sampling times were not matched between sustained-remission and progressing patients, and lymph node repertoires were not studied.

On a MiSeq, deep resolution sequencing aimed for a depth between 1 in 1 million and 1 in 200,000 T cells, with each clonotype covered approximately 9.2x on average. The immunoSEQ hsTCRB Kit was used to generate TCR beta libraries. As for the original processing: Data were analyzed with ImmunoSEQ Data Assistant and ImmunoSEQ Analyzer, with V, D and J genes assigned per IMGT definitions. Clonality, which ranges from 0 to 1, was calculated by subtracting the normalized Shannon entropy of productive rearrangement frequencies from one. Only overrepresented clonotypes making up at least 0.05% of the repertoire of each patient were included in the public clonotype analysis. Thirteen age-matched healthy donor repertoires from immuneACCESS were used as controls for clonality. Not all clones reach the TCRdb copy of this immuneACCESS table, which keeps in-frame sequences only. Checked studies attribute under half of the gap to unresolved V genes and leave the rest unexplained. V, J and clone size were drawn from that table, and D and trimming were deduced from the DNA. The sample table lists 30,000 to 35,000 clones, roughly three quarters of them with a count of one. The ten largest clonotypes hold approximately 30% of the sample.

Concerning this clone: What antigen it recognizes has not been identified. Base qualities were left out, and no much larger clone turns up one base away.

From its cysteine to its phenylalanine, the CDR3 spans 15 amino acids. Only the CDR3 region is kept as DNA, spanning 45 bases read in frame from base 1. Germline trimming: 6 bases from V, 4 bases from J; junction bases outside gene matches: 10. CDR1 MNHEY and CDR2 SMNVEV were looked up in the germline V gene (reference sequence). Approximately 2 micrograms of genomic DNA were extracted from cryopreserved PBMCs for TCR beta library preparation. Longitudinal blood samples from CLL patients receiving ibrutinib monotherapy were subjected to high-throughput TCR beta sequencing. The patients took part in an open-label, single-center phase 2 trial of ibrutinib monotherapy.

The TCR comes from a human donor with chronic lymphocytic leukemia. The chain uses TRBV27 and TRBJ2-7, with 9 bases aligning to TRBD2. The sequences come from PBMCs, collected before ibrutinib treatment. The DNA sequence is given as TGTGCCAGCAGCGAAAAAGCAGCGGGGGGTTACGAGCAGTACTTC. It specifies CASSEKAAGGYEQYF.